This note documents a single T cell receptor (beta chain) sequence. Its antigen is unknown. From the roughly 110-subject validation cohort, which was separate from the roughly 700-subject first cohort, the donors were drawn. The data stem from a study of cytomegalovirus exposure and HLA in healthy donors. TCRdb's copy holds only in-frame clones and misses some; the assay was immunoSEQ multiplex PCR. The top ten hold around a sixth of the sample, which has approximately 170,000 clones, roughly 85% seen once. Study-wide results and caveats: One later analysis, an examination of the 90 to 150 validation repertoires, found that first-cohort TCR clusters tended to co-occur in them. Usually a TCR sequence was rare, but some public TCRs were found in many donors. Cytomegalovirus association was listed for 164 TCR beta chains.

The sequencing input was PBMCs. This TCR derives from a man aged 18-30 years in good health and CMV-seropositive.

Written as DNA, the CDR3 is TGTGCCAGCAGCTTAGCGGCCCAGACCCAGTACTTC. Its translation is CASSLAAQTQYF. The V call is TRBV7-2, the J call TRBJ2-5; D ambiguous. V lost 0 bases and J 6 bases, leaving 5 bases between the germline ends. The CDR3 is 12 residues long. The germline V gene has CDR1 SGHTA and CDR2 FQGNSA.